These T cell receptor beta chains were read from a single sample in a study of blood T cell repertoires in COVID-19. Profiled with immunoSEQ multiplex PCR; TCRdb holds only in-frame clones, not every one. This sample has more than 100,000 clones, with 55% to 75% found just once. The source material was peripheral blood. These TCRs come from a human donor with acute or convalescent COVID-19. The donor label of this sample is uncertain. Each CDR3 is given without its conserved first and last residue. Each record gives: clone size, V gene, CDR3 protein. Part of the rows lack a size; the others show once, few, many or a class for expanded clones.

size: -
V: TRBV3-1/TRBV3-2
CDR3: ASSQLGQGGVGEKLF

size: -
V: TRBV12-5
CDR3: ASGLVPAVKGVNT

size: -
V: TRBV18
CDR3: ASSPDTTNTEAF

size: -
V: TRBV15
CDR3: ATSRDPGQQETQY

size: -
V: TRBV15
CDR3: ATSRENSYSNQPQH

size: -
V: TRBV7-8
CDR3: ASSLGAPGNTIY

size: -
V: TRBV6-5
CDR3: ASSPGLGETQY

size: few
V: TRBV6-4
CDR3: ASSPDRGVNTEAF

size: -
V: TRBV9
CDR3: ASSVGEGKAF

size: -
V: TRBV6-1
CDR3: ASSERTGVGNQPQH

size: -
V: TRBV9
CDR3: ASSVGGGADGYT

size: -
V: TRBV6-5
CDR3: ASTQGARTGELF

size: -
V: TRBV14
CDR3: ASSQRIFQAGGPDTQY

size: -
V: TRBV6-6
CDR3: ASSRRTGDSNQPQH